These T cell receptor beta chains were read from a single sample in a study of CD8 T cells in ankylosing spondylitis. Using its own MiXCR run on the 5' RACE reads, TCRdb lists one record per CDR3 protein. The sample consists of 39,000 or so distinct CDR3 sequences, about a tenth of them appearing once. Material for sequencing was blood, either unsorted or a sorted T cell fraction (not recorded which). The receptors stem from a male donor with ankylosing spondylitis or in good health (not recorded which). Both conserved end residues are part of each CDR3. D genes are given only for firm matches. For some rows the clone size is stated as once, few or many, or as a class when expanded; others skip it.

TRBJ2-5 | many | TRBV29-1 | TRBD1 | TGCAGCGTTGGCCTGGGGACAGGGCAAGAGACCCAGTACTTC | CSVGLGTGQETQYF
TRBJ2-7 | many | TRBV28 | - | TGTGCCAGCAGCGGGACTCCCCCTTACGAGCAGTACTTC | CASSGTPPYEQYF
TRBJ2-7 | once | TRBV7-2 | TRBD2 | TGTGCCAGCAGTCATGGGGGTCCTACCGGGAGGCGGGAGCAGTACTTC | CASSHGGPTGRREQYF
TRBJ2-5 | - | TRBV5-6 | - | TGTGCCAGCAGTCGGGTCTTGGAGACCCAGTACTTC | CASSRVLETQYF
TRBJ2-7 | many | TRBV5-1 | TRBD2 | TGCGCCAGCAGCTTGGGAGGGACTAGCGGATCCTACGAGCAGTACTTC | CASSLGGTSGSYEQYF
TRBJ1-5 | many | TRBV2 | TRBD1 | TGTGCCAGCAGGGGGACAGGGGGCGCGTATAGCAATCAGCCCCAGCATTTT | CASRGTGGAYSNQPQHF
TRBJ2-4 | many | TRBV6-1 | TRBD1 | TGTGCCAGCAGGTCCGGGACAGAAAACATTCAGTACTTC | CASRSGTENIQYF
TRBJ2-3 | many | TRBV28 | - | TGTGCCAGCGGGACTTCGGATACGCAGTATTTT | CASGTSDTQYF
TRBJ2-5 | many | TRBV7-6 | TRBD2 | TGTGCCAGCAGCTTAGGCGGGAGTGGGGAGACCCAGTACTTC | CASSLGGSGETQYF
TRBJ2-1 | many | TRBV5-4 | - | TGTGCCAGCAGCATCTTAAATTACGAGCAGTTCTTC | CASSILNYEQFF
TRBJ2-7 | many | TRBV7-9 | TRBD2 | TGTGCCAGCAGCTTAGTTGCAGCGGGAGGGCCCTACGAGCAGTACTTC | CASSLVAAGGPYEQYF
TRBJ1-3 | few | TRBV7-9 | - | TGTGCCAGCAGCTTAACAGCGGCCTCTGGAAACACCATATATTTT | CASSLTAASGNTIYF
TRBJ1-1 | many | TRBV5-1 | TRBD1 | TGCGCCAGCAGCTCCGGGACAGGGGGCACCAACACTGAAGCTTTCTTT | CASSSGTGGTNTEAFF